Given below is one T cell receptor (beta chain) in context. In the source study's methods: Amplification from reference gene primers served as the basis for estimated nucleated cell counts. Measured with immunoSEQ multiplex PCR; TCRdb has only the in-frame clones, and not every one. V, J and clone size are those of that table, while D and trimming were read from the DNA. Of under 250,000 clones in the sample, 75% to 90% were seen once. These data originate in a study of blood T cell repertoires in COVID-19. Across the study: There were acute and convalescent COVID-19 samples, and they came from the United States, Italy and Spain. T cells, B-cell-depleted T cells, or PBMCs supplied cDNA or gDNA.

Sequencing used peripheral blood. The sequence came from a man in his forties or fifties with acute or convalescent COVID-19.

In DNA, the CDR3 is TGTGCCAGTGGTCCTTTTGGGGGGGGCAATGGCTACACCTTC. Translating it yields CASGPFGGGNGYTF. The rearrangement uses TRBV7-2 and TRBJ1-2, with a possible D match to TRBD1 (6 bases). V lost 9 bases to trimming and J lost 6 bases, with 20 bases between them. This CDR3 has 14 amino acids. CDR1 SGHTA and CDR2 FQGNSA come from the germline V gene.